These 11 T cell receptor beta chains were all obtained from the same sample, sequenced in a study of shared clonotypes between healthy human individuals. TCRdb's table, derived via immunoSEQ multiplex PCR, lists solely in-frame clones and lacks some. The table shows some 530,000 clones, with 81% occurring only once. The specimen sequenced was PBMCs. These receptors all come from a woman aged 40 to 50 in good health. Some clones in this sample may be carry-over from other donors' samples.

The gene calls are TRBV6-1 and TRBJ1-5; no definite D call. Germline CDR1 and CDR2: MNHNS and SASEGT. Trimming shortened V by 2 bases and J by 6 bases, and 11 bases separated the two germline ends. CDR3 size: 14 residues. DNA for the CDR3: TGTGCCAGCAGTGAACTGGGTACGGTTCAGCCCCAGCATTTT. It encodes CASSELGTVQPQHF.

As concerns this clone: A read error is the likely source, as a far larger clone sits one nucleotide away. This chain joins TRBV28 and TRBJ2-2; D tentatively fits TRBD1 or TRBD2 (5 bases each). This CDR3 contains 11 residues. V shed 6 bases and J shed 11 bases, with 10 bases lying between them. Germline V gene sequence: CDR1 MDHEN, CDR2 SYDVKM. The CDR3 coding sequence is TGTGCCAGCAGCGGACGGGGCGAGCTGTTTTTT. Translation gives CASSGRGELFF.

Concerning this clone: Additional DNA sequences in this sample encode the identical CDR3. CDR3 region: CASSRERPSTDTQYF. For the CDR3, the DNA is TGTGCCAGCTCACGGGAGCGCCCGAGCACAGATACGCAGTATTTT. This rearrangement joins TRBV18 to TRBJ2-3, with TRBD2 as a possible D gene (5 bases). The V and J ends lost 4 bases and 0 bases respectively, with 11 bases between them. The CDR3 is 15 amino acids. CDR1 is KGHSH, CDR2 LQKENI, per germline.

V usage is TRBV5-1 and J usage is TRBJ2-5; 9 nucleotides agree with TRBD2. J lost 5 bases, V lost 10 bases, and 12 bases had no gene match. Per the germline V gene, CDR1 is SGHRS and CDR2 is YFSETQ. This CDR3 has 14 amino acids. CDR3 in DNA: TGCGCCTGTAATCCCGGGACTAGCCAGGAGACCCAGTACTTC. Encoded protein: CACNPGTSQETQYF.

This clone has just one count. The likely explanation is a read error, given a far larger clone one base away. The sample has other DNA sequences that encode this CDR3 too. The chain recombines TRBV9 with TRBJ2-3, with D tentatively TRBD2 (6 bases). CDR3 size: 15 residues. The V gene's germline CDR1 is SGDLS and CDR2 YYNGEE. CDR3 sequence reads: CASSVSGLSTDTQYF. As DNA, the CDR3 is TGTGCCAGCAGCGTAAGCGGGCTTAGCACAGATACGCAGTACTTT.

As concerns this clone: A far larger clone is off by one base, so a read error is likely. This sequence joins TRBV18 and TRBJ1-2; no reliable D call. Germline lookup yields CDR1 KGHSH and CDR2 LQKENI. This CDR3 is built from 14 residues. CDR3 bases: TGTGCCAGCCCACCACAGCCGGCTAACTATGGCTACACCTTC. It encodes CASPPQPANYGYTF.

With respect to this clone: This could be a read error, since a much larger clone is one nucleotide away. Within the sample, other DNA sequences also encode this same CDR3. The chain links TRBV18 to TRBJ2-7, with 7 bases aligning to TRBD2. CDR3 length: 14 residues. Germline-derived CDR1 and CDR2 are KGHSH and LQKENI. The V gene end was trimmed by 3 bases and the J gene end by 0 bases; junction bases not matched to a gene: 2. CDR3 loop: CASSPGGSSYEQYF. In nucleotides, the CDR3 is TGTGCCAGCTCACCGGGAGGGTCCTCCTACGAGCAGTACTTC.

This chain uses TRBV30 with TRBJ2-7; D ambiguous. The CDR3 totals 15 residues. V lost 0 bases and J lost 0, with 12 bases in between. From germline, CDR1 is GTSNPN and CDR2 SVGIG (reference sequence). CDR3 coding DNA: TGTGCCTGGAGTGTGGATGGAGCGACCTCCTACGAGCAGTACTTC. This codes for CAWSVDGATSYEQYF.

V usage is TRBV20-1 and J usage is TRBJ2-7, with D perhaps TRBD1 (6 bases). The V and J ends lost 4 bases and 6 bases respectively, with 10 bases between them. The CDR3 contains 11 residues. Germline V CDR1 and CDR2: DFQATT, SNEGSKA (reference sequence). This CDR3 is CSAKTGFEQYF. The CDR3 DNA reads as TGCAGTGCTAAAACAGGGTTCGAGCAGTACTTC.

This clone showed up just once. The germline gene is not matched at one end of the junction; a read error may be the cause. This rearrangement joins TRBV10-3 to TRBJ1-2; D gene ambiguous. The germline V gene encodes CDR1 ENHRY and CDR2 SYGVKD. The CDR3 is made up of 14 amino acids. The DNA for the CDR3 is TGTGCCATCAGTGAGTTTTTCGTCTCCTATGACTACACCTTC. As protein: CAISEFFVSYDYTF.

The chain is built from TRBV29-1 and TRBJ2-2, with 7 bases that match TRBD1. Trimming removed 6 bases from V and 0 bases from J; junction bases left unmatched: 10. Germline CDR1 is SQVTM and CDR2 is ANQGSEA. This CDR3 contains 16 residues. CDR3 DNA sequence: TGCAGCGTAGCAGGGACAGACCAAACGAACACCGGGGAGCTGTTTTTT. Amino acids: CSVAGTDQTNTGELFF.